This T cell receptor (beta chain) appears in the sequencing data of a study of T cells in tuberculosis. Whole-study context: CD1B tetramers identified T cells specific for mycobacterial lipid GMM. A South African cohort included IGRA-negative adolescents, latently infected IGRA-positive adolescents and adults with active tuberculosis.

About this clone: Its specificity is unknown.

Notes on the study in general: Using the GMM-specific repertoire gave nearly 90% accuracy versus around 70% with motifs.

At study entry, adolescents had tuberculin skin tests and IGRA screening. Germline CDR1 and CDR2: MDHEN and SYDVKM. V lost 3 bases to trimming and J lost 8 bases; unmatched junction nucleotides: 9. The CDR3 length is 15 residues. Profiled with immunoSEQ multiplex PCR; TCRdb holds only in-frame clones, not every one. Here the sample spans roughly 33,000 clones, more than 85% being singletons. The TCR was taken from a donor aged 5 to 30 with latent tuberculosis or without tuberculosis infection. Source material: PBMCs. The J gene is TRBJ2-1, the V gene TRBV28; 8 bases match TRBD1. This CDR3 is CASSFGTGNTDEQFF. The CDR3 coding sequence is TGTGCCAGCAGTTTCGGGACAGGAAATACGGATGAGCAGTTCTTC.